This T cell receptor (beta chain) was sequenced during a study of T-cell reconstitution after alpha-beta-depleted transplantation in children. It was with unique molecular identifiers that the TCRbeta library was prepared. From the PCR reads, TCRdb called clonotypes with MiXCR, one entry per CDR3 protein. The data show almost 400,000 distinct CDR3 sequences, about 20% seen once. V was clipped by 6 bases and J by 5 bases, with 16 bases between them. This CDR3 contains 15 residues. The receptor was isolated from a human donor who donated a stem cell graft to a child with acute myeloid leukemia. J is TRBJ1-4 and V is TRBV12-3 or TRBV12-4; D is uncertain. Sequencing used PBMCs from the stem cell graft donor, obtained from the stem cell graft. The CDR3 region is CASSPATVLNEKLFF. The CDR3 DNA is TGTGCCAGCAGCCCCGCGACGGTCCTAAATGAAAAACTGTTTTTT.